Described below is a single T cell receptor (beta chain) sequence and its context. The sample belongs to a study of shared clonotypes between healthy human individuals. CDR3 length equals 11 residues. The table came from immunoSEQ multiplex PCR; TCRdb's copy has only in-frame clones and leaves some out. This table holds about 460,000 clones, approximately 80% found once. The donors, healthy adults who were HIV-negative, had experienced no recent acute infections or vaccinations. All participating donors were Caucasian adults from Nashville, Tennessee. The TCR comes from a woman aged 40-49 years in good health. Some clones in this sample may be carry-over from other donors' samples. The gene calls are TRBV21-1 and TRBJ2-2; TRBD1 is taken as the D call from the table, unchecked against the DNA. TRBV21-1 is a recognized pseudogene. The specimen sequenced was PBMCs. The CDR3 loop is CANSRGGELFF. The CDR3 DNA sequence: TGTGCCAACAGTAGGGGCGGGGAGCTGTTTTTT.